These 27 T cell receptor beta chains originate from one sample sequenced in a study of T cell responses to AZD1222 COVID-19 vaccine. Generated by immunoSEQ multiplex PCR, the TCRdb table keeps only in-frame clones and is missing some. The sample includes tens of thousands of clones, approximately 90% of them seen just once. The sample consisted of peripheral blood, taken 28 days after the second AZD1222 dose. The receptors were gathered from an adult who received the AZD1222 COVID-19 vaccine.

The count of this clone is one. The V and J genes are TRBV18 and TRBJ1-6; the D gene is possibly TRBD1 (5 bases). This CDR3 comprises 14 residues. Trimming removed 3 bases at V and 7 bases at J, with 10 bases between. CDR1 is KGHSH, CDR2 LQKENI, per germline. This chain's CDR3 is CASSPGQGNSPLHF. The CDR3 DNA is TGTGCCAGCTCACCGGGGCAGGGAAATTCACCCCTCCACTTT.

The chain carries TRBV7-2 and TRBJ1-5; unclear D gene. The V gene's germline CDR1 is SGHTA and CDR2 FQGNSA. The CDR3 spans 13 residues. The V end lost 2 bases, the J end lost 5 bases, and 7 bases lay between the germline ends. The CDR3 sequence is CASSLTRYQPQHF. CDR3 sequence (DNA): TGTGCCAGCAGCTTAACTAGATATCAGCCCCAGCATTTT.

A word on this clone: This is likely a read error, given that the CDR3 carries no conserved phenylalanine or tryptophan at its end. It is unclear where the CDR3 begins or ends on the DNA, so no DNA is shown, and the CDR3 is as TCRdb lists it. The V call is TRBV20-1, the J call TRBJ1-2. From germline, CDR1 is DFQATT and CDR2 SNEGSKA (reference sequence). The CDR3 has 8 amino acids, counting both end residues. The CDR3 protein is CSASSHLR.

Here the CDR3 DNA reads TGTGCCAGCACCACCCGGTGGGGGGGGGAGGCCTACGAGCAGTACTTC. It is translated as CASTTRWGGEAYEQYF. This rearrangement joins TRBV27 to TRBJ2-7, with 7 positions matching TRBD2. Trimming took 7 bases from V and 2 from J; bases not matched to a gene: 14. The germline V gene encodes CDR1 MNHEY and CDR2 SMNVEV (reference sequence). This CDR3 is 16 amino acids long.

The chain joins TRBV4-1 to TRBJ2-2; D may be TRBD1 (5 bases). CDR3 size: 15 residues. V gave up 2 bases and J gave up 3 bases, with 10 bases separating them. Germline values: CDR1 MGHRA, CDR2 YSYEKL. The CDR3 coding sequence is TGCGCCAGCAGCCAATCGACAGTCTACACCGGGGAGCTGTTTTTT. Its translation: CASSQSTVYTGELFF.

The chain couples TRBV28 to TRBJ1-3; 8 nucleotides agree with TRBD1. Unmatched junction bases numbered 4, after V lost 6 bases and J lost 3 bases. CDR3 length: 14 residues. The V gene's germline CDR1 is MDHEN and CDR2 SYDVKM. CDR3 region: CASRNRGSGNTIYF. The CDR3 nucleotides are TGTGCCAGCAGGAACAGGGGGAGTGGAAACACCATATATTTT.

The gene calls are TRBV14 and TRBJ2-3, with 8 bases identical to TRBD2. Trimming took 0 bases from V and 9 from J; bases not matched to a gene: 8. Germline lookup yields CDR1 SGHDN and CDR2 FVKESK. This CDR3 is built from 15 residues. CDR3: CASSQEPAGLATQYF. DNA of the CDR3: TGTGCCAGCAGCCAAGAACCCGCCGGACTAGCAACGCAGTATTTT.

The chain carries TRBV28 and TRBJ2-5; the match to TRBD2 covers 10 bases. This CDR3 comprises 16 residues. The junction had 12 bases not matched to a gene; V was cut back by 9 bases and J by 2 bases. Germline CDR1 and CDR2: MDHEN and SYDVKM. This chain's CDR3 is CASRVAGGTSQETQYF. CDR3 in DNA: TGTGCCAGTAGGGTAGCGGGAGGTACATCACAAGAGACCCAGTACTTC.

This chain uses TRBV28 with TRBJ2-7, with 10 bases identical to TRBD1. CDR3 length equals 15 residues. The ends lost 2 bases at V and 1 base at J; junction bases unmatched: 2. Looked up from germline, CDR1 is MDHEN and CDR2 is SYDVKM. This chain's CDR3 is CASSLGGQGSYEQYF. CDR3 DNA: TGTGCCAGCAGTTTAGGGGGACAGGGGTCCTACGAGCAGTACTTC.

The chain combines TRBV6-5 with TRBJ2-7; perhaps TRBD2 as D (6 bases). Trimming left V 11 bases short and J 7 bases short, with 21 bases between. The CDR3 spans 13 residues. In germline, CDR1 is MNHEY, CDR2 SVGAGI. CDR3 in amino acids: CAPRDLSGGEQYF. The CDR3 DNA is TGTGCCCCCCGGGACCTTAGTGGGGGGGAGCAGTACTTC.

The V and J genes are TRBV14 and TRBJ2-5, with no clear D. Germline CDR1 is SGHDN and CDR2 is FVKESK. The CDR3 extends over 11 amino acids. The V gene lost 3 bases and the J gene lost 5 bases, with 4 bases spanning the gap. Written as DNA, the CDR3 is TGTGCCAGCAGCCATCTTGAGACCCAGTACTTC. Translation gives CASSHLETQYF.

The rearrangement links TRBV28 to TRBJ2-3, with 8 bases lining up with TRBD2. This CDR3 contains 15 residues. V lost 4 bases to trimming and J lost 4 bases; unmatched junction nucleotides: 7. Germline V gives CDR1 MDHEN, CDR2 SYDVKM. DNA for the CDR3: TGTGCCAGCAGTTCCCCAGCGGGAGTGTCAGATACGCAGTATTTT. Protein: CASSSPAGVSDTQYF.

The CDR3 protein is CASMAGQGGEQYF. The DNA of the CDR3 is TGTGCCAGTATGGCGGGACAGGGGGGCGAGCAGTACTTC. The rearrangement joins TRBV19 to TRBJ2-7, with 11 bases lining up with TRBD1. V lost 7 bases and J lost 6; bases outside the gene matches: 5. The CDR3 totals 13 residues. Germline lookup yields CDR1 LNHDA and CDR2 SQIVND (reference sequence).

The chain combines TRBV6-2 or TRBV6-3 with TRBJ2-3; TRBD2 matches 13 bases. Per germline, CDR1 MNHEY and CDR2 SVGEGT. The CDR3 length is 18 residues. V dropped 4 bases and J dropped 4; count of bases not matched to a gene: 11. CDR3 amino acids: CASSSTSSGLAGADTQYF. Here the CDR3 DNA reads TGTGCCAGCAGTTCCACATCGAGTGGACTAGCGGGAGCAGATACGCAGTATTTT.

The chain joins TRBV12-3 or TRBV12-4 to TRBJ2-7; 10 positions match TRBD1. V lost 6 bases to trimming and J lost 6 bases; unmatched junction nucleotides: 5. The CDR3 consists of 13 residues. CDR3 DNA: TGTGCCAGCAGGGGGACAGGGGTAACCGAGCAGTACTTC. Its protein is CASRGTGVTEQYF.

In nucleotides, the CDR3 is TGTGCCAGCAGCCCCGGACTAGCCGCTACCGGGGAGCTGTTTTTT. Translation: CASSPGLAATGELFF. This chain connects TRBV7-3 to TRBJ2-2, with 8 bases aligning to TRBD2. With V trimmed by 5 bases and J by 5 bases, 7 bases remained unmatched. The CDR3 runs to 15 residues. CDR1 and CDR2 (germline): SGHTA, FQGTGA.

This rearrangement joins TRBV29-1 to TRBJ1-5; no reliable D call. From germline, CDR1 is SQVTM and CDR2 ANQGSEA. The CDR3 extends over 12 amino acids. V was trimmed by 4 bases and J by 3 bases, leaving 7 bases between them. CDR3 amino acids: CSVGVLNQPQHF. The CDR3 nucleotides read TGCAGCGTTGGAGTCCTCAATCAGCCCCAGCATTTT.

This chain links TRBV3-1 (or the pseudogene TRBV3-2) with TRBJ2-5; 8 nucleotides line up with TRBD1. The germline V gene has CDR1 LGHDT and CDR2 YNNKEL (reference sequence). The V and J ends lost 3 bases and 5 bases, in that order; junction bases with no gene match: 5. This CDR3 is built from 14 residues. The CDR3 loop is CASSHNRGEETQYF. The CDR3 nucleotides are TGTGCCAGCAGCCATAACAGGGGGGAGGAGACCCAGTACTTC.

This chain connects TRBV10-2 to TRBJ2-5; 9 bases fit TRBD2. Germline loops: CDR1 WSHSY, CDR2 SAAADI. This CDR3 has 16 residues. Trimming at V came to 1 base and at J to 0 bases, leaving 3 bases not matched to a gene. CDR3 residues: CASSEYGLANQETQYF. CDR3 bases: TGCGCCAGCAGTGAGTACGGACTAGCGAACCAAGAGACCCAGTACTTC.

This sequence joins TRBV4-2 and TRBJ1-4; D is unclear. V lost 0 bases and J lost 3, with 11 bases in between. This CDR3 has 16 residues. The germline CDR1 and CDR2 sequences are LGHNA and YNFKEQ. The CDR3 DNA is TGTGCCAGCAGCCAAGATGGCGGCGGTCCTAATGAAAAACTGTTTTTT. Its translation is CASSQDGGGPNEKLFF.

J is TRBJ1-1 and V is TRBV6-6, with TRBD1 matching 7 bases. Germline lookup yields CDR1 MNHNY and CDR2 SVGAGI (reference sequence). The V segment lost 4 bases and the J segment 1 base; nucleotides outside the gene matches: 3. This CDR3 contains 14 residues. CDR3 nucleotides: TGTGCCAGCAGTTTGGACAGGACGAACACTGAAGCTTTCTTT. Translation: CASSLDRTNTEAFF.

This chain joins TRBV15 and TRBJ2-7, with a tentative D call TRBD1 (6 bases). The V and J ends lost 4 bases and 2 bases respectively, with 15 bases between them. The germline gives CDR1 LNHNV, CDR2 YYDKDF (reference sequence). The CDR3 totals 15 residues. The CDR3: CATSNLGTLTYEQYF. In DNA form, the CDR3 reads TGTGCCACCAGCAATTTGGGGACATTGACCTACGAGCAGTACTTC.

The rearrangement joins TRBV4-1 to TRBJ2-4, with D maybe TRBD2 (6 bases). The V end lost 1 base, the J end lost 8 bases, and 12 bases lay between the germline ends. This CDR3 has 14 amino acids. Germline loops: CDR1 MGHRA, CDR2 YSYEKL. CDR3 sequence (DNA): TGCGCCAGCAGCCAAGTTTTTACGGGGGACATTCAGTACTTC. This codes for CASSQVFTGDIQYF.

This clone is a singleton in its sample. CDR3 nucleotides: TGTGCCAGCAGGGGGAGGACCACTGAAGCTTTCTTT. It translates to CASRGRTTEAFF. V usage is TRBV5-4 and J usage is TRBJ1-1; D unclear. The CDR3 totals 12 residues. Germline CDR1 SGHNT, CDR2 YYREEE (reference sequence). V shed 5 bases and J shed 4 bases, with 9 bases lying between them.

The chain combines TRBV28 with TRBJ1-1; D call uncertain. Trimming cost V 1 base and J 1 base, with 16 bases left between them. Germline V gene lookup returns CDR1 MDHEN and CDR2 SYDVKM. The CDR3 length is 17 residues. DNA for the CDR3: TGTGCCAGCAGTTTATCGGGCCTAGGCGGTTGGAACACTGAAGCTTTCTTT. Its protein product is CASSLSGLGGWNTEAFF. Combining the CDR3 with reference TRBV28 and TRBJ1-1 gives the whole variable domain DVKVTQSSRYLVKRTGEKVFLECVQDMDHENMFWYRQDPGLGLRLIYFSYDVKMKEKGDIPEGYSVSREKKERFSLILESASTNQTSMYLCASSLSGLGGWNTEAFFGQGTRLTVV.

The chain joins TRBV19 to TRBJ2-5; D perhaps matches TRBD1 (6 bases). The CDR3 length is 15 residues. Germline V CDR1 and CDR2: LNHDA, SQIVND (reference sequence). V was trimmed by 9 bases and J by 5 bases, leaving 22 bases between them. The CDR3 bases are TGTGCCAGCCGTACAGCCTGGGGGCTTGGGGAGACCCAGTACTTC. This codes for CASRTAWGLGETQYF.

The chain joins TRBV7-8 to TRBJ2-3; possible D gene TRBD1, 5 bases. CDR3 length equals 15 residues. Germline CDR1 reads SGHVS; CDR2 reads FQNEAQ. V was pared by 2 bases and J by 5 bases, with 14 bases between. This chain's CDR3 is CASSLPQTVQDTQYF. CDR3 coding DNA: TGTGCCAGCAGCTTACCTCAGACAGTTCAAGATACGCAGTATTTT.